This T cell receptor (beta chain) was sequenced for a study of technical replicates of blood from a few donors. Here immunoSEQ multiplex PCR was the method, and the copy in TCRdb shows in-frame clones only, minus some. The sample consists of about 94,000 clones, approximately 95% of them appearing once. J gave up 2 bases and V 4 bases, and 2 bases lay outside the gene matches. The CDR3 contains 16 residues. Germline V gives CDR1 LNHDA, CDR2 SQIVND (reference sequence). The receptor comes from a human donor in good health. V is TRBV19 and J is TRBJ2-5, with TRBD2 matching over 15 bases. Sequencing used T cells isolated from PBMCs. The CDR3 is CASSRGLAGGQETQYF. Written as DNA, the CDR3 is TGTGCCAGTAGTAGAGGACTAGCGGGGGGGCAAGAGACCCAGTACTTC.